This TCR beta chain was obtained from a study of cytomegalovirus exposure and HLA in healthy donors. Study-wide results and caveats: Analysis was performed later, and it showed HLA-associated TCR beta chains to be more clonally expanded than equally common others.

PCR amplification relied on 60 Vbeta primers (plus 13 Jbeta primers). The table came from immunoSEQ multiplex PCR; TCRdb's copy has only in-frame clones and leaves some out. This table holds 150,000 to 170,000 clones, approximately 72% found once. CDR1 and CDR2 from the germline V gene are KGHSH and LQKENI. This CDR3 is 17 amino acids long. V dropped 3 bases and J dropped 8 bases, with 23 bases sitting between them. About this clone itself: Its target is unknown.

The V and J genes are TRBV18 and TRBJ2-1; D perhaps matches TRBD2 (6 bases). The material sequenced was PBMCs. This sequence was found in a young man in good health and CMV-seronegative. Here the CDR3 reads CASSPTASAQFGDEQFF. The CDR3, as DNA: TGTGCCAGCTCACCCACAGCTAGCGCTCAATTTGGGGATGAGCAGTTCTTC.